This T cell receptor beta chain came from a study of cytomegalovirus exposure and HLA in healthy donors. Findings of the study overall: The authors considered a cluster of highly shared sequence variants likely to be a sequencing artifact.

For this clone: Its antigen remains unidentified.

The PCR ran on 60 Vbeta and 13 Jbeta primers. Clones were read by immunoSEQ multiplex PCR, and TCRdb kept only the in-frame ones, dropping some. The sample lists 150,000 to 200,000 clones, around 85% occurring once. The sequence was obtained from a man aged 18 to 35 in good health and CMV-seronegative. The material sequenced was PBMCs.

The CDR3 here is CASSAGTGLPNTIYF. Here the CDR3 DNA reads TGTGCCAGCAGCGCCGGGACAGGGCTTCCAAACACCATATATTTT. V is TRBV9 and J is TRBJ1-3, with TRBD1 matching over 9 bases. The CDR3 has 15 residues. CDR1 SGDLS and CDR2 YYNGEE come from the germline V gene. V dropped 3 bases and J dropped 6; count of bases not matched to a gene: 7. The full variable domain, rest sourced from reference TRBV9 and TRBJ1-3, is DSGVTQTPKHLITATGQRVTLRCSPRSGDLSVYWYQQSLDQGLQFLIQYYNGEERAKGNILERFSAQQFPDLHSELNLSSLELGDSALYFCASSAGTGLPNTIYFGEGSWLTVV.